This TCR beta chain originates from a study of T cells in women clearing cervical HPV infection. Study results and limitations: Effector/memory and HPV-specific T cells were not isolated, and association timing is unknown. TRBV6-7 relative abundance averaged 0.11% in cases and 0.16% in controls.

To note about this clone: Its target is unknown. The read comes to an end 3 residues before the CDR3 does, leaving the germline J gene to fill in the end.

Average input was about 1,200 ng genomic DNA for immunoSEQ TCR beta CDR3 amplification. The data were produced by immunoSEQ multiplex PCR, yet TCRdb's version contains in-frame clones alone and is incomplete. The sample data list tens of thousands of clones. The CDR3 has 16 amino acids. Per the germline V gene, CDR1 is MNHEY and CDR2 is SMNVEV (reference sequence). Losses at the gene ends were 3 bases for V and 3 bases for J; bases not matched to a gene: 11. This chain uses TRBV27 with TRBJ2-7; TRBD2 agrees at 7 bases. Sequenced material: blood buffy coat. This sequence was found in a woman aged 18 to 75 with a cervical HPV16 infection that either progressed to CIN3+ or cleared (not recorded which). Partial CDR3 DNA: TGTGCCAGCAGTTTCCCCACGGGCGGGGGAGACTACGAG. Protein product: CASSFPTGGGDYE. The entire CDR3 is CASSFPTGGGDYEQYF.